These T cell receptor beta chains were read from a single sample in a study of Graves' ophthalmopathy and Graves' hyperthyroidism. TCRdb reprocessed the multiplex PCR reads with MiXCR, giving one entry per CDR3 protein. The top ten hold 11% of the sample, which has over a million distinct CDR3 sequences, about 36% seen once. Sequences were obtained from peripheral blood or thyroid tissue (not recorded which). The receptor set was obtained from an adult man with Graves' hyperthyroidism. CDR3s include the opening cysteine and the closing phenylalanine or tryptophan. Fields, in order: J gene, V gene, D gene, CDR3 length, clone size, CDR3 DNA, CDR3 protein. D genes are given only for firm matches. Not every row has a clone size; where given, it reads once, few, many or a size class.

J gene: TRBJ2-2; V gene: TRBV10-3; D gene: NA; CDR3 length: 16; clone size: many; CDR3 DNA: TGTGCCATCAGTGATCCAGGTCCCTCGGGTACCGGGGAGCTGTTTTTT; CDR3 protein: CAISDPGPSGTGELFF
J gene: TRBJ1-2; V gene: TRBV29-1; D gene: NA; CDR3 length: 15; clone size: many; CDR3 DNA: TGCAGCGTTGTACCTCCGACCTCCAAGAACTATGGCTACACCTTC; CDR3 protein: CSVVPPTSKNYGYTF
J gene: TRBJ2-3; V gene: TRBV7-9; D gene: TRBD2; CDR3 length: 15; clone size: NA; CDR3 DNA: TGTGCCAGCAGCTCCGGACTAGCGGTTACAGATACGCAGTATTTT; CDR3 protein: CASSSGLAVTDTQYF
J gene: TRBJ2-7; V gene: TRBV7-2; D gene: TRBD1; CDR3 length: 16; clone size: NA; CDR3 DNA: TGTGCCAGCAGCTTAGCCAGGGGGCGCGGGGAGCCCCAGCAGTACTTC; CDR3 protein: CASSLARGRGEPQQYF
J gene: TRBJ1-4; V gene: TRBV6-5; D gene: NA; CDR3 length: 14; clone size: few; CDR3 DNA: TGTGCCAGCAGTTACGGGACGGCGGGGGAAAAACTGTTTTTT; CDR3 protein: CASSYGTAGEKLFF
J gene: TRBJ1-3; V gene: TRBV5-5; D gene: TRBD1; CDR3 length: 15; clone size: NA; CDR3 DNA: TGTGCCAGCAGCGGATCGACAGGGACTGGAAACACCATATATTTT; CDR3 protein: CASSGSTGTGNTIYF
J gene: TRBJ1-3; V gene: TRBV7-2; D gene: NA; CDR3 length: 14; clone size: few; CDR3 DNA: TGTGCCAGCAGCACACAGGGATCTGGAAACACCATATATTTT; CDR3 protein: CASSTQGSGNTIYF
J gene: TRBJ2-5; V gene: TRBV24-1; D gene: NA; CDR3 length: 15; clone size: many; CDR3 DNA: TGTGCCACCAGTGATCCACTTTGGGGGGAAGAGACCCAGTACTTC; CDR3 protein: CATSDPLWGEETQYF
J gene: TRBJ1-4; V gene: TRBV11-2; D gene: NA; CDR3 length: 15; clone size: NA; CDR3 DNA: TGTGCCAGCAGCCCAGGCCAAGGGCTGAAAGAAAAACTGTTTTTT; CDR3 protein: CASSPGQGLKEKLFF
J gene: TRBJ1-1; V gene: TRBV12-3/TRBV12-4; D gene: NA; CDR3 length: 13; clone size: NA; CDR3 DNA: TGTGCCAGCTTTGACCGCGGCGGCACTGAAGCTTTCTTT; CDR3 protein: CASFDRGGTEAFF
J gene: TRBJ2-7; V gene: TRBV9; D gene: NA; CDR3 length: 14; clone size: NA; CDR3 DNA: TGTGCCAGCAATACCCAGGGCATCCCGAGCGAGCAGTACTTC; CDR3 protein: CASNTQGIPSEQYF
J gene: TRBJ2-7; V gene: TRBV6-2/TRBV6-3; D gene: NA; CDR3 length: 13; clone size: many; CDR3 DNA: TGTGCCAGCAGTTACTCGCGGAGCTACGAGCAGTACTTC; CDR3 protein: CASSYSRSYEQYF
J gene: TRBJ2-6; V gene: TRBV20-1; D gene: NA; CDR3 length: 16; clone size: many; CDR3 DNA: TGCAGTGCGAACAGGCATGGCGCGTCTGGGGCCAACGTCCTGACTTTC; CDR3 protein: CSANRHGASGANVLTF
J gene: TRBJ1-4; V gene: TRBV7-4; D gene: TRBD1; CDR3 length: 16; clone size: few; CDR3 DNA: TGTGCCAGCAGCCAGGACAGGGGGCTTCCCAATGAAAAACTGTTTTTT; CDR3 protein: CASSQDRGLPNEKLFF
J gene: TRBJ1-3; V gene: TRBV10-3; D gene: TRBD1; CDR3 length: 14; clone size: NA; CDR3 DNA: TGTGCCATCGGGACAGGGTTATTTGGAAACACCATATATTTT; CDR3 protein: CAIGTGLFGNTIYF
J gene: TRBJ1-2; V gene: TRBV25-1; D gene: NA; CDR3 length: 18; clone size: once; CDR3 DNA: TGTGCCAGCAGTGAATTCCCGGGGCAATCTACGGCTAACTATGGCTACACCTTC; CDR3 protein: CASSEFPGQSTANYGYTF
J gene: TRBJ2-5; V gene: TRBV20-1; D gene: NA; CDR3 length: 11; clone size: once; CDR3 DNA: TGCAGTGCTAGAGATGGTCAGCCCCAGTACTTC; CDR3 protein: CSARDGQPQYF
J gene: TRBJ2-5; V gene: TRBV7-9; D gene: NA; CDR3 length: 14; clone size: few; CDR3 DNA: TGTGCCAGCAGCTTAGTCCAGGGTGATGGGACCCAGTACTTC; CDR3 protein: CASSLVQGDGTQYF
J gene: TRBJ1-2; V gene: TRBV9; D gene: NA; CDR3 length: 19; clone size: many; CDR3 DNA: TGTGCCAGCAGCGTAGCGATGGGCAGGGGTCCTTCCTCTAACTATGGCTACACCTTC; CDR3 protein: CASSVAMGRGPSSNYGYTF
J gene: TRBJ1-1; V gene: TRBV19; D gene: NA; CDR3 length: 14; clone size: many; CDR3 DNA: TGTGCCAGTAGTATTGACAGCGGCAACACTGAAGCTTTCTTT; CDR3 protein: CASSIDSGNTEAFF
J gene: TRBJ1-6; V gene: TRBV2; D gene: NA; CDR3 length: 15; clone size: many; CDR3 DNA: TGTGCCAGCACCCTGACACGACTGACACCTTCACCCCTCCACTTT; CDR3 protein: CASTLTRLTPSPLHF
J gene: TRBJ1-1; V gene: TRBV5-1; D gene: NA; CDR3 length: 13; clone size: many; CDR3 DNA: TGCGCCAGCAGCTATGGGGCCGGCACTGAAGCTTTCTTT; CDR3 protein: CASSYGAGTEAFF
J gene: TRBJ1-3; V gene: TRBV7-2; D gene: NA; CDR3 length: 14; clone size: many; CDR3 DNA: TGTGCCAGCAGCTTAAGGGGGACTGGAAACACCATATATTTT; CDR3 protein: CASSLRGTGNTIYF
J gene: TRBJ1-1; V gene: TRBV12-3/TRBV12-4; D gene: TRBD1; CDR3 length: 13; clone size: NA; CDR3 DNA: TGTGCCAGCAGTTTCGGGACAGGGAGTAAAGCTTTCTTT; CDR3 protein: CASSFGTGSKAFF
J gene: TRBJ2-7; V gene: TRBV6-2/TRBV6-3; D gene: NA; CDR3 length: 13; clone size: NA; CDR3 DNA: TGTGCCAGCAGCAGTCGAACAGGGTCCGAGCAGTACTTC; CDR3 protein: CASSSRTGSEQYF
J gene: TRBJ2-7; V gene: TRBV14; D gene: TRBD1; CDR3 length: 17; clone size: few; CDR3 DNA: TGTGCCAGCAGCCAAGATCTGGGACAGGCCAGCCCCTACGAGCAGTACTTC; CDR3 protein: CASSQDLGQASPYEQYF
J gene: TRBJ1-2; V gene: TRBV9; D gene: TRBD1; CDR3 length: 17; clone size: many; CDR3 DNA: TGTGCCAGCAGCGTAGACCTCGTAGACAGGGCCTCGTATGGCTACACCTTC; CDR3 protein: CASSVDLVDRASYGYTF
J gene: TRBJ1-1; V gene: TRBV10-3; D gene: NA; CDR3 length: 14; clone size: few; CDR3 DNA: TGTGCCATCAGTGATGCGTTACGTAACACTGAAGCTTTCTTT; CDR3 protein: CAISDALRNTEAFF
J gene: TRBJ2-5; V gene: TRBV19; D gene: TRBD2; CDR3 length: 14; clone size: NA; CDR3 DNA: TGTGCCAATAGTATTATGGGGGGGAAGGAGACCCAGTACTTC; CDR3 protein: CANSIMGGKETQYF
J gene: TRBJ2-2; V gene: TRBV25-1; D gene: NA; CDR3 length: 14; clone size: NA; CDR3 DNA: TGTGCCAGCAGTGAATTGGGGGAATCCGGGGAGCTGTTTTTT; CDR3 protein: CASSELGESGELFF
J gene: TRBJ1-4; V gene: TRBV2; D gene: NA; CDR3 length: 14; clone size: many; CDR3 DNA: TGTGCCAGCAACAGGGCGGCAACTAATGAAAAACTGTTTTTT; CDR3 protein: CASNRAATNEKLFF
J gene: TRBJ2-2; V gene: TRBV7-6; D gene: NA; CDR3 length: 12; clone size: many; CDR3 DNA: TGTGCCAGCAGCTTAGCCAGGGGGGAGCTGTTTTTT; CDR3 protein: CASSLARGELFF
J gene: TRBJ2-5; V gene: TRBV9; D gene: NA; CDR3 length: 14; clone size: NA; CDR3 DNA: TGTGCCAGCAGCGTAGAGGAGCGACCAGAGACCCAGTACTTC; CDR3 protein: CASSVEERPETQYF
J gene: TRBJ2-6; V gene: TRBV12-3/TRBV12-4; D gene: TRBD2; CDR3 length: 19; clone size: NA; CDR3 DNA: TGTGCCAGCAGTGCAACTCGACTAGCGGGCAACTCTGGGGCCAACGTCCTGACTTTC; CDR3 protein: CASSATRLAGNSGANVLTF
J gene: TRBJ2-7; V gene: TRBV5-5; D gene: NA; CDR3 length: 16; clone size: NA; CDR3 DNA: TGTGCCAGCAGCTGGACGGACGGAGGCGCCACCTACGAGCAGTACTTC; CDR3 protein: CASSWTDGGATYEQYF
J gene: TRBJ2-7; V gene: TRBV3-1; D gene: TRBD2; CDR3 length: 15; clone size: NA; CDR3 DNA: TGTGCCAGCAGCCACGAGGGACTACGCATAAACGAGCAGTACTTC; CDR3 protein: CASSHEGLRINEQYF
J gene: TRBJ1-5; V gene: TRBV10-3; D gene: TRBD1; CDR3 length: 16; clone size: NA; CDR3 DNA: TGTGCCATCAGTGAGTGGGACAGGTCCACCAATCAGCCCCAGCATTTT; CDR3 protein: CAISEWDRSTNQPQHF
J gene: TRBJ2-7; V gene: TRBV10-3; D gene: TRBD1; CDR3 length: 15; clone size: many; CDR3 DNA: TGTGCCATCAGTGAGTCTGGACAGGGACTCGGCGAGCAGTACTTC; CDR3 protein: CAISESGQGLGEQYF
J gene: TRBJ1-5; V gene: TRBV7-9; D gene: NA; CDR3 length: 15; clone size: many; CDR3 DNA: TGTGCCAGCAGCTCCGGGCTATCAGACAATCAGCCCCAGCATTTT; CDR3 protein: CASSSGLSDNQPQHF
J gene: TRBJ1-1; V gene: TRBV20-1; D gene: NA; CDR3 length: 13; clone size: NA; CDR3 DNA: TGCAGTGCTATAGGTCAGGTGAACACTGAAGCTTTCTTT; CDR3 protein: CSAIGQVNTEAFF
J gene: TRBJ1-3; V gene: TRBV20-1; D gene: NA; CDR3 length: 16; clone size: NA; CDR3 DNA: TGCAGTGCTACCCGAGACACCGCAAGCTCTAGAAACACCATATATTTT; CDR3 protein: CSATRDTASSRNTIYF
J gene: TRBJ2-7; V gene: TRBV5-1; D gene: NA; CDR3 length: 15; clone size: few; CDR3 DNA: TGCGCCAGCAGCTTCACAGATTTAAGCTCCTACGAGCAGTACTTC; CDR3 protein: CASSFTDLSSYEQYF
J gene: TRBJ1-1; V gene: TRBV9; D gene: NA; CDR3 length: 13; clone size: NA; CDR3 DNA: TGTGCCTGGAGTACGAGGGCGGACACTGAAGCTTTCTTT; CDR3 protein: CAWSTRADTEAFF